This T cell receptor (beta chain) was observed in a study of spatial heterogeneity in lung cancer (dated by TCRdb to between 2018 and 2021). Study-wide context: Beta-chain transcripts were consistently detected in greater numbers than alpha-chain transcripts, which likely reflected higher beta-chain transcript abundance. A strong correlation was found between TCR transcript counts in tumor regions and a T cell transcriptional module score from matched bulk RNA-seq. In the raw uncorrected reads, each unique combination of TCR and UMI appeared on average more than ten times. In non-small cell lung cancer, the study made a quantitative comparison of TCR alpha and beta repertoires among multiple tumor regions, matched nontumor lung and blood. Nonsynonymous mutation counts, determined by whole-exome sequencing of tumor tissue, were related to features of the TCR repertoire. Both alpha and beta chains were TCR-sequenced in samples taken at surgery, namely 220 tumor regions, around 70 matched nontumor lung samples and 50 to 60 PBMC samples.

This clonotype counts as medium-sized (0.01 to 0.1%). It lacks a known antigen. Base qualities are missing; no much larger clone stands one base away. This beta chain is an unintended read in a library built for alpha chains; its size means little. Trimming removed 4 bases from V and 0 bases from J, leaving 7 bases between the germline ends. CDR1 DFQATT and CDR2 SNEGSKA are derived from the germline V gene (reference sequence). The CDR3 runs 13 amino acids, cysteine and phenylalanine included. The retained sequence is limited to the CDR3, 39 bases, with the frame set at the first base. Beyond this particular receptor, the publication reports: The tumor nonsynonymous mutation count correlated with the number of expanded alpha and beta TCRs within the tumor. Confirming at a functional level the hypothesis that regional TCRs recognize regional mutations was considered to require additional single-cell paired TCR alpha and beta sequencing. Estimated TCR-seq coverage of tumor T cells was only 7% to 8.5% for alpha chains and about 14% for beta chains. The count of ubiquitous expanded TCRs correlated with the count of ubiquitous nonsynonymous mutations, and the count of regional expanded TCRs correlated with the count of regional nonsynonymous mutations.

Library preparation employed 5' RACE. TCRdb records NextSeq 500 as the sequencer. The TCR library protocol attached a unique molecular identifier to each TCR cDNA molecule to allow correction of PCR and sequencing errors. Per the authors' processing: TCR identification, UMI-based error correction and CDR3 extraction were performed with Decombinator tools. Expanded TCRs were defined as those above a frequency of 2 per 1,000, corresponding to the top 1% of the tumor frequency distribution. Expanded tumor TCRs were classed as regional if statistically deemed absent (corrected P<0.05) from at least one tumor region, otherwise ubiquitous. Rényi diversity was computed with the R vegan package after subsampling each repertoire 100 times to 5,000 TCRs. CDR3 similarity networks were constructed using string-kernel similarity of amino acid triplets, with links drawn between CDR3s whose pairwise similarity was above 0.82. TCRdb applied fastp at Q25 and MiXCR to the public reads, then kept only in-frame beta chains. Merged by CDR3 protein, the rows form single entries marked with the most common genes and DNA. These V and J calls are TCRdb output, not the study's own analysis. For this sample the table gives 14,000 or so distinct CDR3 sequences, of which 4.7% were detected only once. The leading ten clones occupy about 17% of the sample.

The label giving this sample's time point can be read as: sample taken at primary tumor resection. The donors were 70 or so patients from the lung TRACERx cohort who had early-stage, untreated non-small cell lung cancer. TCR sequencing used whole RNA extracted from tumor and nontumor lung tissue, or from cryopreserved PBMC samples, without cell sorting. A patient was chosen for TCR sequencing only when enough RNA was available from at least two tumor regions. Before being selected, tumor and adjacent nontumor lung specimens were reviewed by a lung pathologist. The sequence links TRBV20-1 to TRBJ1-5, with the D gene uncertain. The sequenced sample was lung tumor tissue, obtained at surgery. This clonotype was sampled from a female donor with early-stage non-small cell lung cancer. The nucleotide sequence is given as TGCAGTGCTACAGGAGATAGCAATCAGCCCCAGCATTTT. It codes for CSATGDSNQPQHF.